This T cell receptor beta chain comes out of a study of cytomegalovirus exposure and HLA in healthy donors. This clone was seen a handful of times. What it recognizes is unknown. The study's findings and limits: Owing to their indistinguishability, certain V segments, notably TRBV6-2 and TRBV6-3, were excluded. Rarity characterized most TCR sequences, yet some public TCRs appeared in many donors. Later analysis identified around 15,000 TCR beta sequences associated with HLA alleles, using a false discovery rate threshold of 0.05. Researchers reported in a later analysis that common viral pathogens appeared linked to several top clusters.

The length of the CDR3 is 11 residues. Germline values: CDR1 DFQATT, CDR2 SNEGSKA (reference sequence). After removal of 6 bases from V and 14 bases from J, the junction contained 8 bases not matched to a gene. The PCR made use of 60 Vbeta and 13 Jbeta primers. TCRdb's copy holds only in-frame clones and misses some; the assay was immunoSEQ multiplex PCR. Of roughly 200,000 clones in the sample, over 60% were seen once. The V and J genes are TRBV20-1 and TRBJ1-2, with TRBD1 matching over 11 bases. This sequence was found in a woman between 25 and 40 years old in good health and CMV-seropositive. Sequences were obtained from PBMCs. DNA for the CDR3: TGCAGTGCCCGGACAGGGGGCTCTTCTACCTTC. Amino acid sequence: CSARTGGSSTF.